A single sample gave rise to the 26 T cell receptor beta chains below, sequenced in a study of read filtering for tumor transcriptome and immune sequencing. Molecular barcoded adaptors covering alpha/delta and beta/gamma chains were used on 400 ng RNA. In TCRdb, the reads were re-called with MiXCR into one record per CDR3 protein. This sample has 35,000 to 50,000 distinct CDR3 sequences, with about 20% found just once. Sequencing used a population of CD138-negative cells sorted from bone marrow. Receptors originate from a donor aged 40 or over with multiple myeloma.

In its sample, this clonotype was seen many times. This chain links TRBV6-6 with TRBJ2-2, with a weak D call TRBD2 (5 bases). The ends were cut back, 5 bases at V and 5 bases at J, with 9 bases in the middle. Germline V gene lookup returns CDR1 MNHNY and CDR2 SVGAGI (reference sequence). The CDR3 spans 13 residues. CDR3 region: CASSETGTGELFF. CDR3 nucleotide sequence: TGTGCCAGCAGTGAGACGGGAACCGGGGAGCTGTTTTTT.

In the case of this clonotype: The junction does not match germline at one end; this may be a read error. The chain employs TRBV7-2 and TRBJ2-3; D perhaps matches TRBD2 (5 bases). Germline V CDR1 and CDR2: SGHTA, FQGNSA. CDR3 length: 15 amino acids. In nucleotides, the CDR3 is TGTGCCAGCACCATCAGCGGCTCTAGCACAGATACGCAGTACTTT. Amino acid sequence: CASTISGSSTDTQYF.

This clonotype has ten or more counts. The chain employs TRBV28 and TRBJ1-5, with a possible D match to TRBD1 (6 bases). The CDR3 runs 17 residues. CDR1 MDHEN and CDR2 SYDVKM come from the germline V gene. Trimming stripped 1 base from V and 4 bases from J, with 17 bases between. The DNA of the CDR3 is TGTGCCAGCAGTTTATCAGGGTCGGGGGCCAGAAATCAGCCCCAGCATTTT. It specifies CASSLSGSGARNQPQHF. The full variable domain, rest sourced from reference TRBV28 and TRBJ1-5, is DVKVTQSSRYLVKRTGEKVFLECVQDMDHENMFWYRQDPGLGLRLIYFSYDVKMKEKGDIPEGYSVSREKKERFSLILESASTNQTSMYLCASSLSGSGARNQPQHFGDGTRLSIL.

In its sample, this clonotype was seen many times. The gene calls are TRBV4-1 and TRBJ1-2, with 8 nucleotides matching TRBD1. This CDR3 spans 18 amino acids. With 0 bases clipped from V and 7 bases from J, the junction kept 16 bases outside the gene matches. Looked up from germline, CDR1 is MGHRA and CDR2 is YSYEKL. Written as DNA, the CDR3 is TGCGCCAGCAGCCAAGATCCCTCGGACAGGGAGATTCTTTCTGGCTACACCTTC. It translates to CASSQDPSDREILSGYTF.

This clonotype has ten or more counts. The chain couples TRBV7-2 to TRBJ1-4, with D maybe TRBD1 (5 bases). V was pared by 1 base and J by 8 bases, with 8 bases between. CDR1 and CDR2 (germline): SGHTA, FQGNSA. CDR3 length equals 13 residues. CDR3 loop: CASSLGDSEKLFF. The DNA for the CDR3 is TGTGCCAGCAGCTTAGGCGACAGCGAAAAACTGTTTTTT.

The J gene is TRBJ2-5, the V gene TRBV29-1, with D perhaps matching TRBD2 (6 bases). The CDR3 is 16 amino acids. CDR1 and CDR2 from the germline V gene are SQVTM and ANQGSEA. Trimming removed 7 bases from V and 2 bases from J, with 23 bases in between. Here the CDR3 reads CSAPGGSGAPQETQYF. The CDR3 DNA is TGCAGCGCTCCCGGGGGTAGCGGAGCCCCTCAAGAGACCCAGTACTTC.

A few counts support this clonotype. CDR3 protein: CASSNGLAAGQYF. In nucleotides, the CDR3 is TGTGCCAGCAGTAATGGGCTGGCCGCGGGGCAGTACTTC. V usage is TRBV27 and J usage is TRBJ2-7; D may be TRBD2 (5 bases). Germline CDR1 and CDR2: MNHEY and SMNVEV (reference sequence). Trimming stripped 5 bases from V and 9 bases from J, with 17 bases between. The CDR3 runs 13 residues.

This clonotype was found many times. The rearrangement links TRBV12-3 or TRBV12-4 to TRBJ1-1; no clear D gene. The CDR3 consists of 12 residues. V shed 10 bases and J shed 0 bases, with 9 bases lying between them. The CDR3 sequence is CATTKVNTEAFF. For the CDR3, the DNA is TGTGCCACAACTAAGGTGAACACTGAAGCTTTCTTT.

This clonotype was found many times. The gene calls are TRBV20-1 and TRBJ2-1; D unresolved. CDR1 is DFQATT, CDR2 SNEGSKA, per germline (reference sequence). This CDR3 is 16 amino acids long. The V gene lost 0 bases and the J gene lost 3 bases, with 15 bases spanning the gap. The CDR3 sequence is CSARDPWSVVYNEQFF. CDR3 sequence (DNA): TGCAGTGCTAGAGATCCCTGGTCGGTAGTCTACAATGAGCAGTTCTTC.

Concerning this clonotype itself: This clone may be a read error of a much larger clone one base away. CDR3 bases: TGTGCCAGCAGCTTAGTGTTGGACACTGAAGCTTTCTTT. Translating gives CASSLVLDTEAFF. V gene TRBV7-9 combines with J gene TRBJ1-1; D is unclear. The CDR3 contains 13 residues. Germline CDR1 and CDR2: SEHNR and FQNEAQ (reference sequence). Trimming took off 1 base at V and 3 bases at J, with 6 bases between the two ends.

The sample holds many counts of this clonotype. This sequence joins TRBV5-1 and TRBJ2-6; D might be TRBD2 (5 bases). The CDR3 has 17 amino acids. Germline V gives CDR1 SGHRS, CDR2 YFSETQ. V lost 0 bases and J 0 bases, leaving 10 bases between the germline ends. CDR3 nucleotide sequence: TGCGCCAGCAGCTTGGATCCCCGGGGCTCTGGGGCCAACGTCCTGACTTTC. This gives the protein CASSLDPRGSGANVLTF.

This clonotype was observed at least ten times. The V and J genes are TRBV6-6 and TRBJ2-3; D might be TRBD2 (7 bases). Per germline, CDR1 MNHNY and CDR2 SVGAGI (reference sequence). V lost 2 bases and J lost 3, with 12 bases in between. The CDR3 is made up of 15 amino acids. The CDR3 loop reads CASSYGRGRTDTQYF. The CDR3 nucleotides read TGTGCCAGCAGTTACGGGCGGGGGCGAACAGATACGCAGTATTTT.

This clonotype was found many times. The chain is built from TRBV20-1 and TRBJ2-3, with D possibly matching TRBD2 (6 bases). V was pared by 5 bases and J by 2 bases, with 11 bases between. This CDR3 is 13 amino acids long. Germline CDR1 DFQATT, CDR2 SNEGSKA (reference sequence). The CDR3 loop reads CSAGGTSTDTQYF. CDR3 nucleotides: TGCAGTGCTGGGGGGACTTCCACAGATACGCAGTATTTT.

For this clonotype: Sequence at one end of the junction differs from germline and may be a read error. The chain has TRBV28 and TRBJ2-3, with 10 bases matching TRBD2. This CDR3 comprises 15 residues. Germline CDR1 MDHEN, CDR2 SYDVKM. The CDR3 DNA reads as TGTGCCACCAGTTCACAGGGACTAGCGAAGGATACGCAGTATTTT. Its protein is CATSSQGLAKDTQYF.

This clonotype was counted many times. This chain joins TRBV29-1 and TRBJ2-7; 11 bases fit TRBD2. V lost 0 bases, J lost 0 bases, and 4 bases stayed unmatched. Germline CDR1 is SQVTM and CDR2 is ANQGSEA. This CDR3 region has 16 residues. The CDR3: CSVEESGTSGSYEQYF. CDR3 nucleotide sequence: TGCAGCGTTGAAGAATCCGGGACTAGCGGCTCCTACGAGCAGTACTTC.

This clonotype occurred many times. The V call is TRBV29-1, the J call TRBJ2-1, with 8 positions matching TRBD2. CDR3 length: 15 residues. In germline, CDR1 is SQVTM, CDR2 ANQGSEA. V was clipped by 0 bases and J by 9 bases; unmatched bases: 10. This CDR3 reads CSVEDLQRESSEQFF. CDR3 DNA: TGCAGCGTTGAAGATCTACAGCGGGAGAGTAGTGAGCAGTTCTTC.

In its sample, this clonotype was seen many times. The CDR3 nucleotides read TGCAGTGCTCGACCGACAGGGATGAACACCGGGGAGCTGTTTTTT. Residues: CSARPTGMNTGELFF. The V call is TRBV20-1, the J call TRBJ2-2, with TRBD1 identical over 7 bases. Germline CDR1 is DFQATT and CDR2 is SNEGSKA (reference sequence). Trimming removed 5 bases from V and 1 base from J; junction bases left unmatched: 7. The CDR3 has 15 amino acids.

This clonotype was picked up many times. The chain links TRBV6-2 or TRBV6-3 to TRBJ2-5; D might be TRBD1 or TRBD2, each matching 5 bases. The V end was cut by 10 bases, the J end by 4 bases, with 16 bases between. The CDR3 runs to 13 residues. Germline values: CDR1 MNHEY, CDR2 SVGEGT. The CDR3: CAINPTAAETQYF. CDR3 coding DNA: TGTGCCATCAACCCGACAGCGGCAGAGACCCAGTACTTC.

On this clonotype: A much larger clone is a single base away; this may be a read error. J is TRBJ2-5 and V is TRBV5-5, with TRBD2 matching 9 bases. CDR3 size: 17 residues. CDR1 and CDR2 from the germline V gene are SGHKS and YYEKEE (reference sequence). Germline trimming cut 7 bases from V and 1 base from J; bases unmatched to any gene: 14. Here the CDR3 DNA reads TGTGCCAGCGGCCAAATAAAGGTGACTAGCGGCCAAGAGACCCAGTACTTC. Protein sequence: CASGQIKVTSGQETQYF.

This clonotype was observed a handful of times. The chain uses TRBV19 and TRBJ2-7; TRBD1 matches 9 bases. Germline lookup yields CDR1 LNHDA and CDR2 SQIVND (reference sequence). This CDR3 has 14 amino acids. V dropped 5 bases and J dropped 9; count of bases not matched to a gene: 11. CDR3 nucleotides: TGTGCCAGTAGTTCTAACACCGGGACAGGGATGCAGTACTTC. Its translation is CASSSNTGTGMQYF. Full variable domain (remainder filled in from reference TRBV19 and TRBJ2-7): DGGITQSPKYLFRKEGQNVTLSCEQNLNHDAMYWYRQDPGQGLRLIYYSQIVNDFQKGDIAEGYSVSREKKESFPLTVTSAQKNPTAFYLCASSSNTGTGMQYFGPGTRLTVT.

The V and J genes are TRBV5-5 and TRBJ1-1, with D hard to call. Trimming pared 0 bases from V and 10 bases from J, leaving 13 bases between. Germline CDR1 reads SGHKS; CDR2 reads YYEKEE (reference sequence). The CDR3 totals 13 residues. Here the CDR3 reads CASSLATGLRAFF. CDR3 nucleotides: TGTGCCAGCAGCTTGGCCACGGGGTTAAGAGCTTTCTTT.

The V call is TRBV20-1, the J call TRBJ2-5; TRBD2 matches 8 bases. Trimming at V came to 0 bases and at J to 7 bases, leaving 19 bases not matched to a gene. CDR3 length: 18 amino acids. Germline V gene sequence: CDR1 DFQATT, CDR2 SNEGSKA (reference sequence). The CDR3 is CSARDEGLTGGVGWTQYF. The CDR3 nucleotides read TGCAGTGCTAGAGATGAGGGACTAACGGGAGGGGTAGGGTGGACCCAGTACTTC.

This clonotype was observed a single time. At one of its ends the junction is not consistent with the germline gene, which may arise from a read error. The chain couples TRBV3-1 to TRBJ2-1; TRBD2 aligns across 8 bases. Germline V gene lookup returns CDR1 LGHDT and CDR2 YNNKEL (reference sequence). This CDR3 has 16 amino acids. For the CDR3, the DNA is TGTGCCAGCAGCCTCAGTGGCGGGAGGACCTACAATGATCAGTTCTTC. As protein: CASSLSGGRTYNDQFF.

At least ten counts were recorded for this clonotype. This chain joins TRBV5-1 and TRBJ2-1; 12 nucleotides match TRBD1. This CDR3 comprises 17 residues. Germline V gene data show CDR1 as SGHRS and CDR2 as YFSETQ. Trimming cost V 2 bases and J 6 bases; bases outside gene matches: 9. In DNA form, the CDR3 reads TGCGCCAGCAGCTTCTCCCCCGGGACAGGGGGCCGCAATGAGCAGTTCTTC. The encoded protein is CASSFSPGTGGRNEQFF.

This clonotype was counted ten times or more. The chain has TRBV7-2 and TRBJ2-1, with unresolved D. Germline V CDR1 and CDR2: SGHTA, FQGNSA. CDR3 size: 14 residues. V was pared by 7 bases and J by 6 bases, with 16 bases between. This CDR3 reads CASTLRQSLNEQFF. CDR3 coding DNA: TGTGCCAGCACCCTTAGGCAGTCCCTCAATGAGCAGTTCTTC.

The rearrangement joins TRBV6-1 to TRBJ2-7; TRBD2 might be the D (6 bases). CDR3 length: 13 residues. Germline V gives CDR1 MNHNS, CDR2 SASEGT. Trimming took 0 bases from V and 4 from J, leaving 7 bases between them. In DNA, the CDR3 is TGTGCCAGCAGTGAAGCCCGGGGGTACGAGCAGTACTTC. Translating gives CASSEARGYEQYF.